The clone carrying this T cell receptor beta chain is a singleton in its sample. Its antigen is unidentified. This specimen comes from a study of vaccination and CD4 T cells after COVID-19. Across the study: Two doses of either BNT162b2 or mRNA-1273 vaccine were given to participants. Study results and caveats: It was found that, in convalescent patients, 304 of 307 vaccine-specific clones were spike mono-reactive.

Cultured CD4+ T cell DNA underwent sequencing with the Oncomine TCR Beta short-read assay. TCRdb called the PCR reads again in MiXCR, with one record for every CDR3 protein. The sample comprises about 23,000 distinct CDR3 sequences, roughly 65% of which are singletons, and about 20% rests with the top ten. In germline, CDR1 is LNHDA, CDR2 SQIVND (reference sequence). The CDR3 totals 15 residues. V lost 2 bases and J lost 0, with 11 bases in between. Treatment reported: approximately nine-day PBMC culture with coronavirus spike peptide pools or control peptides (ViraFEST assay). Every well contained approximately 2 million PBMCs, which were grown with around 9.8 IU/ml IL-2 and roughly 10 ug/ml peptide pools.

This sequence originates from a human donor who received a COVID-19 vaccine. Sequencing was performed on CD4+ T cells from blood, cultured in vitro, taken after SARS-CoV-2 vaccination. The V call is TRBV19, the J call TRBJ2-7, with D possibly TRBD2 on 5 matching bases. CDR3 protein: CASSISGIGSYEQYF. The CDR3 bases are TGTGCCAGTAGTATATCGGGGATAGGCTCCTACGAGCAGTACTTC. Based on the CDR3 plus reference TRBV19 and TRBJ2-7, the full variable domain is DGGITQSPKYLFRKEGQNVTLSCEQNLNHDAMYWYRQDPGQGLRLIYYSQIVNDFQKGDIAEGYSVSREKKESFPLTVTSAQKNPTAFYLCASSISGIGSYEQYFGPGTRLTVT.